One sample yielded the 30 T cell receptor beta chains listed below, sequenced in a study of regulatory T cells in long-lasting Graves disease. The time point denotes: persistent/refractory GD, antithyroid drugs over 5 years with positive TRAb. PBMCs were the source of the RNA used for TCR sequencing. CDR3 regions were amplified by Arm-PCR using iRepertoire HTBI primers to build TCR beta libraries. TCRdb passed the multiplex PCR reads through MiXCR, listing each CDR3 protein once. This table holds roughly 400,000 distinct CDR3 sequences, roughly 21% found once. Material: peripheral blood mononuclear cells (PBMCs), obtained when the disease was refractory, from a patient treated with antithyroid drugs. The receptors shown here come from a female donor with Graves disease.

Many counts were recorded for this clonotype. The rearrangement joins TRBV12-3 or TRBV12-4 to TRBJ2-4; TRBD2 agrees at 8 bases. The CDR3 runs 16 residues. Unmatched junction bases numbered 6, after V lost 5 bases and J lost 0 bases. The CDR3 region has the DNA TGTGCCAGCAGTCGAACTAGCGGCCTAGCCAAAAACATTCAGTACTTC. Amino acid sequence: CASSRTSGLAKNIQYF.

This clonotype was detected many times. The gene calls are TRBV28 and TRBJ2-7, with 7 bases identical to TRBD2. J lost 1 base, V lost 5 bases, and 11 bases had no gene match. The CDR3 length is 16 residues. The germline V gene has CDR1 MDHEN and CDR2 SYDVKM. DNA for the CDR3: TGTGCCAGCAGTAAGCCGCGGGACTACCCTTCCTACGAGCAGTACTTC. Translating it yields CASSKPRDYPSYEQYF. Based on the CDR3 plus reference TRBV28 and TRBJ2-7, the full variable domain is DVKVTQSSRYLVKRTGEKVFLECVQDMDHENMFWYRQDPGLGLRLIYFSYDVKMKEKGDIPEGYSVSREKKERFSLILESASTNQTSMYLCASSKPRDYPSYEQYFGPGTRLTVT.

V usage is TRBV4-1 and J usage is TRBJ1-1; 8 bases line up with TRBD1. CDR3 size: 13 residues. Per the germline V gene, CDR1 is MGHRA and CDR2 is YSYEKL. V lost 0 bases to trimming and J lost 7 bases; unmatched junction nucleotides: 1. The CDR3 region is CASSQEGTGEAFF. The CDR3 DNA is TGCGCCAGCAGCCAAGAGGGGACAGGTGAAGCTTTCTTT.

This clonotype was recorded a few times. The chain couples TRBV28 to TRBJ1-3; D uncertain. Trimming shortened V by 3 bases and J by 3 bases, and 18 bases separated the two germline ends. Germline loops: CDR1 MDHEN, CDR2 SYDVKM. This CDR3 is built from 17 residues. The CDR3 nucleotides are TGTGCCAGCAGTTTGGAACTCCGGTATATGGGTGGAAACACCATATATTTT. Protein sequence: CASSLELRYMGGNTIYF. Based on the CDR3 plus reference TRBV28 and TRBJ1-3, the full variable domain is DVKVTQSSRYLVKRTGEKVFLECVQDMDHENMFWYRQDPGLGLRLIYFSYDVKMKEKGDIPEGYSVSREKKERFSLILESASTNQTSMYLCASSLELRYMGGNTIYFGEGSWLTVV.

The sample holds a few counts of this clonotype. This chain joins TRBV6-1 and TRBJ2-7; 12 nucleotides agree with TRBD2. The CDR3 consists of 15 residues. Trimming took 6 bases from V and 4 from J; bases not matched to a gene: 7. CDR1 is MNHNS, CDR2 SASEGT, per germline. As DNA, the CDR3 is TGTGCCAGCAGCTCCCCCACTAGCGGGAGGTACGAGCAGTACTTC. Protein product: CASSSPTSGRYEQYF.

This clonotype has more than one count but fewer than ten. The chain combines TRBV2 with TRBJ2-7; D unclear. Germline V gene lookup returns CDR1 SNHLY and CDR2 FYNNEI. The CDR3 loop spans 12 amino acids. Trimming shortened V by 7 bases and J by 3 bases, and 10 bases separated the two germline ends. The CDR3 coding sequence is TGTGCCAGCACCCCCGTGTACTACGAGCAGTACTTC. Translated, it gives CASTPVYYEQYF.

The table lists this clonotype with a count of one. The junction shows a germline mismatch at one end, possibly a read error. The chain combines TRBV29-1 with TRBJ2-7; maybe TRBD2 (6 bases). The CDR3 runs 12 residues. CDR1 is SQVTM and CDR2 is ANQGSEA in the germline V gene. CDR3 coding DNA: TGCAGCGTTGAGGGACCGGACTACGAGCAGCACTTC. Protein product: CSVEGPDYEQHF.

The gene calls are TRBV6-2 or TRBV6-3 and TRBJ2-1; 7 bases agree with TRBD1. The length of the CDR3 is 13 residues. Germline CDR1 is MNHEY and CDR2 is SVGEGT. After removal of 8 bases from V and 2 bases from J, the junction contained 3 bases not matched to a gene. This CDR3 reads CASSGTAYNEQFF. CDR3 in DNA: TGTGCCAGCTCCGGGACAGCCTACAATGAGCAGTTCTTC.

This clonotype was counted at least ten times. DNA for the CDR3: TGTGCCAGCAGCCAAAGGACTAGCGGGAGTTACGAGCAGTACTTC. Protein: CASSQRTSGSYEQYF. The genes are TRBV28 and TRBJ2-7; 13 bases fit TRBD2. The CDR3 covers 15 residues. CDR1 is MDHEN, CDR2 SYDVKM, per germline. V dropped 6 bases and J dropped 4; count of bases not matched to a gene: 6.

This clonotype was detected many times. The V and J genes are TRBV28 and TRBJ2-7; D ambiguous. The CDR3 extends over 13 amino acids. V shed 6 bases and J shed 0 bases, with 9 bases lying between them. Germline lookup yields CDR1 MDHEN and CDR2 SYDVKM. The CDR3 spells CASRGQSSYEQYF. In nucleotides, the CDR3 is TGTGCCAGCAGGGGTCAAAGCTCCTACGAGCAGTACTTC.

The CDR3 protein is CAISDSGTTNEKLFF. In nucleotides, the CDR3 is TGTGCCATCAGTGATTCTGGGACAACTAATGAAAAACTGTTTTTT. The chain joins TRBV10-3 to TRBJ1-4; D is uncertain. Germline CDR1 reads ENHRY; CDR2 reads SYGVKD. CDR3 length: 15 amino acids. V was trimmed by 3 bases and J by 0 bases, leaving 8 bases between them.

The chain carries TRBV20-1 and TRBJ2-1; 9 bases agree with TRBD2. Germline trimming cut 3 bases from V and 3 bases from J; bases unmatched to any gene: 18. This CDR3 has 19 residues. Germline V gene data show CDR1 as DFQATT and CDR2 as SNEGSKA (reference sequence). The CDR3 DNA reads TGCAGTGCTAGTTCCGGGGACGGAGCTAGCGGGACTAGCTACAATGAGCAGTTCTTC. Translation gives CSASSGDGASGTSYNEQFF.

The V gene is TRBV6-5, the J gene TRBJ2-7; 8 nucleotides align to TRBD1. The V gene's germline CDR1 is MNHEY and CDR2 SVGAGI. With V trimmed by 2 bases and J by 7 bases, 10 bases remained unmatched. This CDR3 has 15 amino acids. The CDR3 loop reads CASSYGGQGGREQYF. The CDR3 DNA sequence: TGTGCCAGCAGTTACGGTGGACAGGGAGGAAGGGAGCAGTACTTC.

This clonotype was observed a few times. The V gene is TRBV6-1, the J gene TRBJ2-5; D perhaps matches TRBD2 (6 bases). The CDR3 sequence is 14 residues long. Germline loops: CDR1 MNHNS, CDR2 SASEGT. V shed 3 bases and J shed 3 bases, with 11 bases lying between them. CDR3: CASSEGDWEETQYF. CDR3 nucleotides: TGTGCCAGCAGTGAGGGGGACTGGGAAGAGACCCAGTACTTC.

This clonotype was observed at least ten times. The chain links TRBV28 to TRBJ2-7; 8 bases are shared with TRBD2. V shed 2 bases and J 6 bases; nucleotides not matched to a gene: 12. Germline assignment: CDR1 MDHEN and CDR2 SYDVKM. The CDR3 is made up of 16 amino acids. The chain's CDR3 is CASSLHGLAGPFEQYF. The CDR3 bases are TGTGCCAGCAGTTTACATGGGCTAGCGGGCCCCTTCGAGCAGTACTTC.

This clonotype was seen at least ten times. V is TRBV7-6 and J is TRBJ1-6; D uncertain. The CDR3 consists of 13 residues. In germline, CDR1 is SGHVS, CDR2 FNYEAQ. V lost 2 bases and J lost 6, with 5 bases in between. CDR3 DNA: TGTGCCAGCAGCTTACGTAGTAATTCACCCCTCCACTTT. This sequence encodes CASSLRSNSPLHF.

This clonotype was counted at least ten times. V usage is TRBV29-1 and J usage is TRBJ1-1; a weak D match, TRBD1 (6 bases). CDR3 size: 11 residues. Trimming removed 7 bases at V and 11 bases at J, with 17 bases between. Germline CDR1 and CDR2: SQVTM and ANQGSEA. CDR3 in DNA: TGCAGCGCCGTAGGGGGGGCGCATGCTTTCTTT. Protein sequence: CSAVGGAHAFF.

V is TRBV5-6 and J is TRBJ2-3; unclear D gene. CDR1 SGHDT and CDR2 YYEEEE come from the germline V gene. V lost 1 base, J lost 2 bases, and 11 bases lay in between. The CDR3 runs to 15 residues. The CDR3 DNA reads as TGTGCCAGCAGCTTGTCCTACTACCCCACAGATACGCAGTATTTT. Translating it yields CASSLSYYPTDTQYF. The entire variable domain, with the rest obtained from reference TRBV5-6 and TRBJ2-3, is as follows: DAGVTQSPTHLIKTRGQQVTLRCSPKSGHDTVSWYQQALGQGPQFIFQYYEEEERQRGNFPDRFSGHQFPNYSSELNVNALLLGDSALYLCASSLSYYPTDTQYFGPGTRLTVL.

This sequence joins TRBV12-3 or TRBV12-4 and TRBJ1-4; 9 bases match TRBD1. CDR3 length: 14 residues. Trimming cost V 6 bases and J 8 bases; bases outside gene matches: 7. Here the CDR3 reads CASSSRQGGEKLFF. Here the CDR3 DNA reads TGTGCCAGCAGCTCAAGACAGGGGGGGGAAAAACTGTTTTTT.

This clonotype was counted at least ten times. V usage is TRBV20-1 and J usage is TRBJ2-5; the D call may be TRBD1 or TRBD2 (6 bases each). V dropped 3 bases and J dropped 0 bases, with 20 bases sitting between them. Germline V gives CDR1 DFQATT, CDR2 SNEGSKA (reference sequence). The CDR3 loop spans 17 amino acids. The CDR3 loop is CSARGGMSELYQETQYF. The CDR3 DNA sequence: TGCAGTGCTAGGGGGGGCATGAGCGAACTGTACCAAGAGACCCAGTACTTC.

The chain recombines TRBV5-4 with TRBJ2-5, with D uncertain. Germline V gives CDR1 SGHNT, CDR2 YYREEE (reference sequence). V lost 0 bases and J lost 4, with 10 bases in between. The length of the CDR3 is 14 residues. In DNA, the CDR3 is TGTGCCAGCAGCTTGGCAGCCGTTCTAGAGACCCAGTACTTC. It yields the protein CASSLAAVLETQYF.

This clonotype has a count of ten or more. The V call is TRBV20-1, the J call TRBJ2-7; 9 positions match TRBD1. The CDR3 sequence is 13 residues long. The germline CDR1 and CDR2 sequences are DFQATT and SNEGSKA (reference sequence). Trimming at V came to 4 bases and at J to 4 bases, leaving 5 bases not matched to a gene. The CDR3 region has the DNA TGCAGTGCTATCGGACAGGGGACATACGAGCAGTACTTC. Translating it yields CSAIGQGTYEQYF.

As for this clonotype: Possible read error: a much larger clone is one base away. The rearrangement uses TRBV20-1 and TRBJ1-2, with 7 bases aligning to TRBD1. Germline trimming cut 5 bases from V and 7 bases from J; bases unmatched to any gene: 10. Germline CDR1 reads DFQATT; CDR2 reads SNEGSKA (reference sequence). This CDR3 contains 13 residues. The DNA of the CDR3 is TGCAGTGCTCAATTCAGGGGGGACTGTGGCTACACCTTC. Translation gives CSAQFRGDCGYTF.

This clonotype was counted a few times. The chain has TRBV29-1 and TRBJ1-5; D may be TRBD1 (5 bases). The germline gives CDR1 SQVTM, CDR2 ANQGSEA. Deletions cut 6 bases from V and 7 bases from J, with 13 bases between. The CDR3 covers 12 residues. For the CDR3, the DNA is TGCAGCGTAGGGGAGGGGAGACAGCCCCAGCATTTT. Its protein product is CSVGEGRQPQHF.

The rearrangement uses TRBV20-1 and TRBJ2-1, with D unresolved. CDR3 length: 12 amino acids. The germline V and J ends were trimmed by 1 base and 8 bases, with 9 bases remaining between them. CDR1 is DFQATT and CDR2 is SNEGSKA in the germline V gene (reference sequence). As DNA, the CDR3 is TGCAGTGCTAGAGTCCAGAACGATGAGCAGTTCTTC. Protein product: CSARVQNDEQFF.

V gene TRBV12-3 or TRBV12-4 combines with J gene TRBJ1-2; possibly TRBD1 for D (5 bases). This CDR3 has 14 residues. V was clipped by 4 bases and J by 2 bases, with 11 bases between them. The CDR3 sequence is CASSYVGLNYGYTF. Written as DNA, the CDR3 is TGTGCCAGCAGTTACGTGGGACTAAACTATGGCTACACCTTC.

This clonotype was observed a few times. The rearrangement links TRBV20-1 to TRBJ1-4; a weak D match, TRBD1 (5 bases). Germline V gene data show CDR1 as DFQATT and CDR2 as SNEGSKA (reference sequence). This CDR3 is 14 amino acids long. The V and J ends lost 3 bases and 4 bases respectively, with 12 bases between them. The CDR3 DNA follows: TGCAGTGCTAGCAAACAGGTTATTAATGAAAAACTGTTTTTT. Encoded protein: CSASKQVINEKLFF.

The table lists this clonotype with many counts. This chain connects TRBV30 to TRBJ2-7, with TRBD1 matching 7 bases. With 4 bases clipped from V and 6 bases from J, the junction kept 9 bases outside the gene matches. In germline, CDR1 is GTSNPN, CDR2 SVGIG (reference sequence). This CDR3 has 13 residues. CDR3: CAWMGTARGEQYF. The DNA of the CDR3 is TGTGCCTGGATGGGGACAGCCCGGGGCGAGCAGTACTTC.

This clonotype has ten or more counts. The chain uses TRBV7-9 and TRBJ2-5; TRBD2 matches at 16 bases. The CDR3 runs to 16 residues. Germline trimming cut 10 bases from V and 5 bases from J; bases unmatched to any gene: 10. Germline-derived CDR1 and CDR2 are SEHNR and FQNEAQ (reference sequence). The CDR3, as DNA: TGTGCCATCGCGGGACTAGCGGGAGGGCCCGCCGAGACCCAGTACTTC. This gives the protein CAIAGLAGGPAETQYF.

This clonotype was seen at least ten times. This chain uses TRBV11-2 with TRBJ2-7; possible D gene TRBD2, 5 bases. Per germline, CDR1 SGHAT and CDR2 FQNNGV. V dropped 1 base and J dropped 1 base, with 17 bases sitting between them. The CDR3 is made up of 17 amino acids. CDR3 sequence: CASSLAGVGVGSYEQYF. CDR3 nucleotide sequence: TGTGCCAGCAGCTTAGCCGGGGTGGGAGTAGGGTCCTACGAGCAGTACTTC.